One sample yielded the 27 T cell receptor beta chains listed below, sequenced in a study of shared clonotypes between healthy human individuals. Sequenced by immunoSEQ multiplex PCR; TCRdb stores in-frame clones only, minus some. The sample consists of over 700,000 clones, over 55% of them appearing once. Sequencing used memory CD4+ T cells sorted from blood. Subset of the sample: CD45RA-negative fraction. These receptors were obtained from a woman in her twenties or thirties in good health.

This rearrangement joins TRBV25-1 to TRBJ2-5, with 7 bases lining up with TRBD1. The CDR3 loop spans 15 amino acids. Germline V gene sequence: CDR1 MGHDK, CDR2 SYGVNS. V lost 5 bases to trimming and J lost 5 bases; unmatched junction nucleotides: 11. In nucleotides, the CDR3 is TGTGCCAGCAGTCCTCCAGAGGGGGCTCGGGAGACCCAGTACTTC. Protein: CASSPPEGARETQYF. The variable domain in full, with the rest retrieved from reference TRBV25-1 and TRBJ2-5, is EADIYQTPRYLVIGTGKKITLECSQTMGHDKMYWYQQDPGMELHLIHYSYGVNSTEKGDLSSESTVSRIRTEHFPLTLESARPSHTSQYLCASSPPEGARETQYFGPGTRLLVL.

The J gene is TRBJ1-2, the V gene TRBV19; no clear D. The CDR3 runs to 11 residues. Trimming stripped 10 bases from V and 8 bases from J, with 14 bases between. In germline, CDR1 is LNHDA, CDR2 SQIVND (reference sequence). This CDR3 is CATRQQSGYTF. The DNA of the CDR3 is TGTGCCACACGCCAACAGTCCGGCTACACCTTC.

The rearrangement joins TRBV5-1 to TRBJ2-1, with D perhaps TRBD1 (5 bases). Deletions cut 4 bases from V and 7 bases from J, with 18 bases between. This CDR3 is built from 15 residues. The germline V gene has CDR1 SGHRS and CDR2 YFSETQ. The CDR3 sequence: CASSLPQAGQNEQFF. In DNA, the CDR3 is TGCGCCAGCAGCCTCCCCCAAGCCGGACAAAATGAGCAGTTCTTC.

This clone was picked up many times. The chain recombines TRBV2 with TRBJ1-6; possibly TRBD1 for D (6 bases). The CDR3 has 15 residues. Deletions cut 4 bases from V and 10 bases from J, with 17 bases between. Per germline, CDR1 SNHLY and CDR2 FYNNEI. The CDR3 sequence: CASSVRAGEASPLHF. The CDR3, as DNA: TGTGCCAGCAGTGTAAGGGCAGGGGAGGCGTCACCCCTCCACTTT. Complete variable domain (other parts from reference TRBV2 and TRBJ1-6): EPEVTQTPSHQVTQMGQEVILRCVPISNHLYFYWYRQILGQKVEFLVSFYNNEISEKSEIFDDQFSVERPDGSNFTLKIRSTKLEDSAMYFCASSVRAGEASPLHFGNGTRLTVT.

The J gene is TRBJ2-1, the V gene TRBV27, with 12 bases fitting TRBD2. The CDR3 has 13 residues. Germline V gene sequence: CDR1 MNHEY, CDR2 SMNVEV (reference sequence). V shed 9 bases, J shed 7 bases, and the junction held 4 bases outside the gene matches. Here the CDR3 DNA reads TGTGCCAGTCGACTAGCGGGAGTTAATGAGCAGTTCTTC. Translation gives CASRLAGVNEQFF.

The gene calls are TRBV28 and TRBJ1-2; TRBD1 matches 8 bases. This CDR3 contains 13 residues. Losses at the gene ends were 8 bases for V and 8 bases for J; bases not matched to a gene: 10. Germline values: CDR1 MDHEN, CDR2 SYDVKM. CDR3 bases: TGTGCCAGCTCTCCCGCAGGGGGCGGAGGCTACACCTTC. As protein: CASSPAGGGGYTF.

V usage is TRBV29-1 and J usage is TRBJ1-1; D is unresolved. Germline V lookup: CDR1 SQVTM, CDR2 ANQGSEA. With 0 bases removed from V and 6 bases from J, the gap between germline ends came to 11 bases. The CDR3 sequence is 13 residues long. CDR3 coding DNA: TGCAGCGTTGAAGAGCCCCTGTACGCTGAAGCTTTCTTT. Amino acid sequence: CSVEEPLYAEAFF.

This clone was counted between two and nine times. The gene calls are TRBV11-2 and TRBJ2-1; tentatively, D is TRBD1 or TRBD2 (5 bases each). V lost 4 bases to trimming and J lost 8 bases, with 15 bases between them. Germline CDR1 and CDR2: SGHAT and FQNNGV. This CDR3 has 14 residues. This CDR3 reads CASSSPSGRYEQFF. The CDR3 nucleotides read TGTGCCAGCAGCTCGCCCTCGGGACGTTATGAGCAGTTCTTC. Full variable domain (rest looked up from reference TRBV11-2 and TRBJ2-1): EAGVAQSPRYKIIEKRQSVAFWCNPISGHATLYWYQQILGQGPKLLIQFQNNGVVDDSQLPKDRFSAERLKGVDSTLKIQPAKLEDSAVYLCASSSPSGRYEQFFGPGTRLTVL.

The chain links TRBV2 to TRBJ1-3; D gene uncertain. The V and J ends lost 7 bases and 2 bases respectively, with 12 bases between them. Germline V gene sequence: CDR1 SNHLY, CDR2 FYNNEI. The CDR3 is 14 amino acids. CDR3 in amino acids: CASTGQLAGNTIYF. The CDR3 DNA is TGTGCCAGCACTGGGCAGCTAGCTGGAAACACCATATATTTT.

This clone came up a few times. V and J are TRBV2 and TRBJ1-5; TRBD1 aligns across 9 bases. The CDR3 sequence is 13 residues long. V lost 8 bases, J lost 5 bases, and 4 bases stayed unmatched. CDR1 SNHLY and CDR2 FYNNEI come from the germline V gene. The CDR3 DNA follows: TGTGCCAGCTGGACAGGGGATTATCAGCCCCAGCATTTT. Protein sequence: CASWTGDYQPQHF.

The chain carries TRBV30 and TRBJ2-7, with 8 bases lining up with TRBD1. From germline, CDR1 is GTSNPN and CDR2 SVGIG (reference sequence). There are 14 residues in the CDR3. Trimming removed 7 bases from V and 3 bases from J; junction bases left unmatched: 11. The DNA of the CDR3 is TGTGCCTTCATAGGGACAGGTGGGGTCTACGAGCAGTACTTC. Translated: CAFIGTGGVYEQYF.

V is TRBV7-2 and J is TRBJ2-7; D remains ambiguous. Trimming stripped 1 base from V and 6 bases from J, with 16 bases between. The CDR3 totals 15 residues. Germline V gene data show CDR1 as SGHTA and CDR2 as FQGNSA. The CDR3 region is CASSLVVLAVSEQYF. CDR3 nucleotide sequence: TGTGCCAGCAGCTTAGTGGTATTAGCCGTCTCCGAGCAGTACTTC.

The table lists this clone with a few counts. The rearrangement links TRBV28 to TRBJ1-4, with a weak D call TRBD1 (6 bases). The ends were cut back, 3 bases at V and 3 bases at J, with 14 bases in the middle. This CDR3 is 16 amino acids long. CDR1 is MDHEN, CDR2 SYDVKM, per germline. The CDR3 is CASSFSGTNANEKLFF. CDR3 in DNA: TGTGCCAGCAGTTTCTCGGGGACAAATGCTAATGAAAAACTGTTTTTT. The complete variable domain, with remaining parts taken from reference TRBV28 and TRBJ1-4, reads DVKVTQSSRYLVKRTGEKVFLECVQDMDHENMFWYRQDPGLGLRLIYFSYDVKMKEKGDIPEGYSVSREKKERFSLILESASTNQTSMYLCASSFSGTNANEKLFFGSGTQLSVL.

The DNA for the CDR3 is TGTGCCAGCAGCCAAGGGGCGCTAGCGGAGACCAATGAGCAGTTCTTC. This translates into CASSQGALAETNEQFF. This chain uses TRBV7-2 with TRBJ2-1, with 7 positions matching TRBD2. J gave up 6 bases and V 5 bases, and 13 bases lay outside the gene matches. This CDR3 is built from 16 residues. Germline V gives CDR1 SGHTA, CDR2 FQGNSA.

The CDR3 loop is CASRQGDGNTIYF. DNA for the CDR3: TGTGCCTCTAGACAGGGGGATGGAAACACCATATATTTT. The genes are TRBV10-3 and TRBJ1-3, with TRBD1 identical over 9 bases. The germline V gene encodes CDR1 ENHRY and CDR2 SYGVKD. The CDR3 is made up of 13 amino acids. V gave up 11 bases and J gave up 3 bases; unmatched junction bases: 5.

V gene TRBV6-5 combines with J gene TRBJ2-1; 9 bases agree with TRBD2. V trimming: 10 bases; J trimming: 3 bases; junction bases outside the gene matches: 4. CDR1 and CDR2 (germline): MNHEY, SVGAGI. The CDR3 extends over 13 amino acids. The CDR3, as DNA: TGTGCCACCCGACTAGCGGACTACAATGAGCAGTTCTTC. Protein sequence: CATRLADYNEQFF.

This clone was seen a few times. Distinct nucleotide sequences in the sample also encode this CDR3. This chain links TRBV2 with TRBJ2-1, with a weak D call TRBD2 (6 bases). The V end lost 9 bases, the J end lost 0 bases, and 12 bases lay between the germline ends. The CDR3 has 14 residues. Germline loops: CDR1 SNHLY, CDR2 FYNNEI. The CDR3 protein is CASRRDRSYNEQFF. The CDR3 DNA sequence: TGTGCCAGTAGGCGGGATCGCTCCTACAATGAGCAGTTCTTC.

The rearrangement uses TRBV28 and TRBJ2-7; D uncertain. Germline V CDR1 and CDR2: MDHEN, SYDVKM. Trimming took 5 bases from V and 3 from J, leaving 8 bases between them. CDR3 length: 12 residues. The CDR3 is CASSPWGYEQYF. The DNA for the CDR3 is TGTGCCAGCAGTCCTTGGGGCTACGAGCAGTACTTC.

The chain links TRBV5-1 to TRBJ2-3; D unresolved. V lost 1 base to trimming and J lost 0 bases, with 6 bases between them. Germline V gives CDR1 SGHRS, CDR2 YFSETQ. CDR3 length: 14 residues. The CDR3: CASSLFSSTDTQYF. Written as DNA, the CDR3 is TGCGCCAGCAGCTTGTTCTCTAGCACAGATACGCAGTATTTT.

On this clone itself: A much larger clone is a single base away; this may be a read error. The identical CDR3 is also encoded by other nucleotide sequences in the sample. J is TRBJ2-5 and V is TRBV27; TRBD2 aligns across 7 bases. CDR3 length equals 15 residues. V lost 2 bases to trimming and J lost 5 bases; unmatched junction nucleotides: 8. The germline CDR1 and CDR2 sequences are MNHEY and SMNVEV (reference sequence). The CDR3 bases are TGTGCCAGCAGTTTAGGCGGGAGACTATGGGAGACCCAGTACTTC. This codes for CASSLGGRLWETQYF.

This sequence joins TRBV4-1 and TRBJ1-2; 7 bases align to TRBD1. Unmatched junction bases numbered 15, after V lost 6 bases and J lost 2 bases. From germline, CDR1 is MGHRA and CDR2 YSYEKL. The CDR3 length is 17 residues. CDR3 coding DNA: TGCGCCAGCAGGGATAAATATAGGGGGCTGCAAAACTATGGCTACACCTTC. This codes for CASRDKYRGLQNYGYTF.

The gene calls are TRBV5-1 and TRBJ1-4; 9 nucleotides agree with TRBD1. CDR3 length: 14 amino acids. Germline V lookup: CDR1 SGHRS, CDR2 YFSETQ. Losses at the gene ends were 4 bases for V and 8 bases for J; bases not matched to a gene: 6. The CDR3 region is CASSQDRGKEKLFF. The CDR3 DNA is TGCGCCAGCAGCCAGGACAGGGGAAAGGAAAAACTGTTTTTT.

The genes are TRBV6-5 and TRBJ1-1; D not certain. Germline CDR1 is MNHEY and CDR2 is SVGAGI. Trimming took off 4 bases at V and 1 base at J, with 10 bases between the two ends. This CDR3 is built from 14 residues. The CDR3 protein is CASSSRRRNTEAFF. CDR3 DNA sequence: TGTGCCAGCAGTTCCCGACGTCGGAACACTGAAGCTTTCTTT.

This clone was counted a few times. The rearrangement links TRBV29-1 to TRBJ1-1; D may be TRBD1 (6 bases). The CDR3 runs to 13 residues. The V gene lost 0 bases and the J gene lost 5 bases, with 10 bases spanning the gap. Germline CDR1 is SQVTM and CDR2 is ANQGSEA. CDR3: CSVEDHQGTEAFF. The CDR3 region has the DNA TGCAGCGTTGAAGATCATCAGGGGACTGAAGCTTTCTTT.

The CDR3 protein is CASRSTGGNQPQHF. Written as DNA, the CDR3 is TGTGCCAGCAGGTCGACAGGGGGGAATCAGCCCCAGCATTTT. This chain uses TRBV6-5 with TRBJ1-5, with TRBD1 matching 9 bases. V lost 6 bases to trimming and J lost 4 bases; unmatched junction nucleotides: 4. There are 14 residues in the CDR3. Germline V gives CDR1 MNHEY, CDR2 SVGAGI.

V and J are TRBV28 and TRBJ2-1, with D hard to call. Germline CDR1 reads MDHEN; CDR2 reads SYDVKM. This CDR3 comprises 16 residues. Between the trimmed V and J ends, which lost 7 bases and 0 bases, there was a span of 16 bases. The CDR3 sequence is CASKGSPGRSYNEQFF. The CDR3 bases are TGTGCCAGCAAGGGCTCCCCGGGCCGCTCCTACAATGAGCAGTTCTTC.

The genes are TRBV27 and TRBJ2-7, with TRBD2 identical over 9 bases. V lost 4 bases, J lost 4 bases, and 8 bases stayed unmatched. Germline lookup yields CDR1 MNHEY and CDR2 SMNVEV (reference sequence). CDR3 size: 15 residues. As DNA, the CDR3 is TGTGCCAGCAGTTCGCATAGCGGGAGAAGATACGAGCAGTACTTC. Its protein product is CASSSHSGRRYEQYF.